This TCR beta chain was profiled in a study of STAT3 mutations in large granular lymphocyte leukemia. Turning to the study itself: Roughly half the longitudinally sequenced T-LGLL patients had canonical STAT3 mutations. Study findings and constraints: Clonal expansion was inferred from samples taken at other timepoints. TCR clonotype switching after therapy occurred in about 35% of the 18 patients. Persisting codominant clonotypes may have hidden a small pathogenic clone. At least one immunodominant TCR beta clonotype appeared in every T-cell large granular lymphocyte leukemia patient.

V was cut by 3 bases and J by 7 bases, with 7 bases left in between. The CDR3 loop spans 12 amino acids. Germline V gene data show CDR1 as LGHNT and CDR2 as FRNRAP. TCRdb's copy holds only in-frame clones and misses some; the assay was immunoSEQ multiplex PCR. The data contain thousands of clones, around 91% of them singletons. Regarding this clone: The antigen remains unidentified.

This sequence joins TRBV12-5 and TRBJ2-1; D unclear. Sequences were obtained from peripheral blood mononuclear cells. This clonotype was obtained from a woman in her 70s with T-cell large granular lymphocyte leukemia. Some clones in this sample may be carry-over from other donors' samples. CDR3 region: CASGFSGNEQFF. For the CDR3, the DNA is TGTGCTAGTGGTTTCTCCGGAAATGAGCAGTTCTTC.